This T cell receptor beta chain is from a study of T cells after yellow fever vaccination. The germline V and J ends were trimmed by 0 bases and 4 bases, with 16 bases remaining between them. CDR3 length equals 17 residues. Germline V lookup: CDR1 LGHNA, CDR2 YSLEER. TCRdb re-called the 5' RACE reads through MiXCR, storing one row per CDR3 protein. The table has under 55,000 distinct CDR3 sequences, about 6.3% seen once. This chain links TRBV4-3 with TRBJ1-5; D unclear. The specimen comprised CD8+ T cells not binding an NS4B(214-222) dextramer, sorted from PBMCs, sampled roughly 47 days after the first yellow fever vaccination. The TCR was taken from a man aged 18 to 30 who received the YFV17D yellow fever vaccine. CDR3 loop: CASSQELWEQRNQPQHF. The DNA for the CDR3 is TGCGCCAGCAGCCAAGAACTTTGGGAACAGCGGAATCAGCCCCAGCATTTT.